The sequence of this T cell receptor beta chain was determined in a study of PD-L1 blockade in urothelial cancer. Regarding time point: pretreatment peripheral blood. V was shortened by 8 bases and J by 3 bases, with 19 bases between the two germline ends. Germline CDR1 and CDR2: SNHLY and FYNNEI. CDR3 size: 15 residues. TCRdb keeps only in-frame clones here, not all; method: immunoSEQ multiplex PCR. Among 68,000 or so clones listed, about four fifths were seen once. The starting material was PBMCs, obtained around atezolizumab (anti-PD-L1) treatment. This TCR was sampled from a man aged 65 to 85 with urothelial cancer. The chain links TRBV2 to TRBJ1-1; tentatively, D is TRBD1 (5 bases). CDR3 sequence: CASLGPTGGHTEAFF. CDR3 in DNA: TGTGCCAGCCTTGGTCCGACGGGGGGTCACACTGAAGCTTTCTTT.